The clone carrying this T cell receptor beta chain has a single count. What it binds is not known. The CDR3 has 15 residues. V lost 3 bases, J lost 2 bases, and 16 bases lay in between. The germline V gene encodes CDR1 GTSNPN and CDR2 SVGIG (reference sequence). Researchers built TCR beta libraries using quantitative 5'-RACE with molecular barcodes. TCRdb reprocessed the 5' RACE reads via MiXCR and lists one record per CDR3 protein. The sample has 200,000 or so distinct CDR3 sequences, 10% to 15% seen once; the top ten hold 11%. These data originate in a study of CD8 T cells in ankylosing spondylitis. Regarding the study as a whole: Disease-associated clones were CD8+ and fairly uncommon in peripheral blood. Apparently characteristic of ankylosing spondylitis blood was a TCR beta motif (about 8 highly homologous variants). Reportedly, significant enrichment of disease-linked clones occurred in matched ankylosing spondylitis synovial fluid.

Sequences were obtained from blood, either unsorted or a sorted T cell fraction (not recorded which). This TCR was sampled from a female donor with ankylosing spondylitis or in good health (not recorded which). The V gene is TRBV30, the J gene TRBJ2-5, with a tentative D call TRBD1 (5 bases). The CDR3: CAWSVSLTVQETQYF. DNA for the CDR3: TGTGCCTGGAGCGTTTCCCTGACAGTTCAAGAGACCCAGTACTTC.